This T cell receptor (beta chain) is from a study of identical twins' blood T cells. About the research overall: Approximately 50 million reads came from about 12 libraries, six alpha, six beta.

This clonotype has more than one count but fewer than ten. Its matching antigen is unknown. Findings and caveats of the study: Abundant TCRbeta CDR3s overlapped more between twins than with unrelated donors.

Germline CDR1 reads MNHEY; CDR2 reads SVGAGI. The V gene end was trimmed by 7 bases and the J gene end by 7 bases; junction bases not matched to a gene: 8. The CDR3 extends over 14 amino acids. Donors were six healthy women in three monozygous twin pairs. Each TCR cDNA library carried sample-specific barcodes on both ends. TCRdb itself ran the 5' RACE reads through MiXCR, one entry per CDR3 protein. The sample includes about 370,000 distinct CDR3 sequences, about 28% of them seen just once. This chain links TRBV6-5 with TRBJ2-2, with 8 bases that match TRBD1. Input material: PBMCs. The TCR comes from a woman aged 18 to 55 in good health. The CDR3 DNA reads TGTGCCAGCAATACGGACAGGGCAAACGGGGAGCTGTTTTTT. Translated: CASNTDRANGELFF.